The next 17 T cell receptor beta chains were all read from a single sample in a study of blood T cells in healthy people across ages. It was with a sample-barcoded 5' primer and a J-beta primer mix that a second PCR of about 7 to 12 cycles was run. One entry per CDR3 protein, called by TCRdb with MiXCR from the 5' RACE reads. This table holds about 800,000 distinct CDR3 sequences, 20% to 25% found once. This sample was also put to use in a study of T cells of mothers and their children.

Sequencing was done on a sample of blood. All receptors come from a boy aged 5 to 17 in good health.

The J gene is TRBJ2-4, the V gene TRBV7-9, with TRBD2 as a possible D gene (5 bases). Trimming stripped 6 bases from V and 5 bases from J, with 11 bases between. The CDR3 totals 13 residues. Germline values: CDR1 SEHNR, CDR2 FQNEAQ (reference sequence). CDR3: CASRPDGENIQYF. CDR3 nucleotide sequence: TGTGCCAGCAGACCAGACGGGGAAAACATTCAGTACTTC.

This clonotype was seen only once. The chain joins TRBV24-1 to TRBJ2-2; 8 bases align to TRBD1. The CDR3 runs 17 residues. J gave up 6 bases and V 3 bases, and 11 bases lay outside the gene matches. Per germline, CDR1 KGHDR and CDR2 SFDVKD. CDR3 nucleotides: TGTGCCACCAGTGATGCGGACAGGGCCCTCTTGTCCGGGGAGCTGTTTTTT. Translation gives CATSDADRALLSGELFF.

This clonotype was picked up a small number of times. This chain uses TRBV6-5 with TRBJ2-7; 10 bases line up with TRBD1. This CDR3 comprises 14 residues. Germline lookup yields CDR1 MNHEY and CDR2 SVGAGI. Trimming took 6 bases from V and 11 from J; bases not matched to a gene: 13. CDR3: CASSYRDRGRGEYF. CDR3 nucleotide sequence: TGTGCCAGCAGCTACCGGGACAGGGGCCGTGGGGAGTACTTC.

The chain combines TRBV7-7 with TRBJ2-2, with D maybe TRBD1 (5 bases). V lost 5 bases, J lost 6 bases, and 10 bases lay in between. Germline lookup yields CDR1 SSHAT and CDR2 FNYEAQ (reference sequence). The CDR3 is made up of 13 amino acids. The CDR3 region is CASSRQGAGELFF. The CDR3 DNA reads TGTGCCAGCAGCAGGCAGGGTGCCGGGGAGCTGTTTTTT.

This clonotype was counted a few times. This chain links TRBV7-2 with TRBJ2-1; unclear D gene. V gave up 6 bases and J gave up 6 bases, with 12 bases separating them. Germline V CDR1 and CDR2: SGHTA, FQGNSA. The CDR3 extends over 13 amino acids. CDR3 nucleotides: TGTGCCAGCAGGTCGACTGGGGTCAATGAGCAGTTCTTC. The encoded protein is CASRSTGVNEQFF. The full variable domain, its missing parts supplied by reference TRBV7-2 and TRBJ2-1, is GAGVSQSPSNKVTEKGKDVELRCDPISGHTALYWYRQSLGQGLEFLIYFQGNSAPDKSGLPSDRFSAERTGGSVSTLTIQRTQQEDSAVYLCASRSTGVNEQFFGPGTRLTVL.

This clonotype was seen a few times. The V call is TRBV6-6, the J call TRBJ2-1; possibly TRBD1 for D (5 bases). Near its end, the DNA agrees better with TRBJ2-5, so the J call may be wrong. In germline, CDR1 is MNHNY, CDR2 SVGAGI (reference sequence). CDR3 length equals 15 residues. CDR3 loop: CASSYGGAAQETQYF. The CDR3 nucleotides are TGTGCCAGCAGTTACGGTGGGGCAGCTCAGGAGACCCAGTACTTC.

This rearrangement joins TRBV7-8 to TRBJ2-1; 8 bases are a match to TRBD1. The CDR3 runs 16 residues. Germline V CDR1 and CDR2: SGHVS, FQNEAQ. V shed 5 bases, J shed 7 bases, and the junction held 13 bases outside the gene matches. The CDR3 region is CASSPGLRDRLNEQFF. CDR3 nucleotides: TGTGCCAGCAGCCCAGGTCTAAGGGACAGGTTAAATGAGCAGTTCTTC.

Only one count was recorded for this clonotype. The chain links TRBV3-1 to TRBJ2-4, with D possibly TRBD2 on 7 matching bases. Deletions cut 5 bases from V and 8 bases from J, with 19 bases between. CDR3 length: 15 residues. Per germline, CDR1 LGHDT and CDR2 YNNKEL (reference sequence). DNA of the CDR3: TGTGCCAGCAGCGATCTCGGGGGGCGGGCGGACATTCAGTACTTC. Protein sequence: CASSDLGGRADIQYF.

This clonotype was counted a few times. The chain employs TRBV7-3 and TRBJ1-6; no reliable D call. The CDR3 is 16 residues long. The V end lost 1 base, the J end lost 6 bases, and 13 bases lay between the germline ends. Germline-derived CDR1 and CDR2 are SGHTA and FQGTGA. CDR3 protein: CASSLSQNKVNSPLHF. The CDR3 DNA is TGTGCCAGCAGCTTAAGTCAGAACAAAGTTAATTCACCCCTCCACTTT.

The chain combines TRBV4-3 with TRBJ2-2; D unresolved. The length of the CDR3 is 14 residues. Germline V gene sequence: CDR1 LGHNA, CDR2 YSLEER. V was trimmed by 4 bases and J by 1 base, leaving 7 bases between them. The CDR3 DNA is TGCGCCAGCAGCCGGAACAGGAACACCGGGGAGCTGTTTTTT. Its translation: CASSRNRNTGELFF.

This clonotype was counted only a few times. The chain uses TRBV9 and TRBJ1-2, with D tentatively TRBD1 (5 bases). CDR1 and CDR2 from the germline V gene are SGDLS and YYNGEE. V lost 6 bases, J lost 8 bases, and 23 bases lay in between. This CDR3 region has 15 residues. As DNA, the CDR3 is TGTGCCAGCAACGAGAACTCGGGGACGCCGGGCGGCTACACCTTC. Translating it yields CASNENSGTPGGYTF.

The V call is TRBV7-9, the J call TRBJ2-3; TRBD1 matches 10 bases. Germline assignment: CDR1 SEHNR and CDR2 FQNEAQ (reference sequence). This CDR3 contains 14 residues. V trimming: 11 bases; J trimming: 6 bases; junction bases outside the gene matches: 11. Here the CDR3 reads CAGFGTGASDTQYF. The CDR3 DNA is TGTGCCGGATTTGGGACAGGGGCTTCCGATACGCAGTATTTT.

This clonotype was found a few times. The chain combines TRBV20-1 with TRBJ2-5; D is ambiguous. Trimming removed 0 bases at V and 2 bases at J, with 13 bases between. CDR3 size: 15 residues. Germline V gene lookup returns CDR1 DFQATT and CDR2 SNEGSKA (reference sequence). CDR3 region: CSARDRGGIQETQYF. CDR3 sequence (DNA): TGCAGTGCTAGAGACCGCGGCGGAATTCAAGAGACCCAGTACTTC.

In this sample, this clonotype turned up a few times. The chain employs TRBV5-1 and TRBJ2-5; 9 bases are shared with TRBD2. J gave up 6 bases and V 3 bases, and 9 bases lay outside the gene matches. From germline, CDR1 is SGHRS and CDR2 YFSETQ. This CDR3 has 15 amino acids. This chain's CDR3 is CASSWASGKEQTQYF. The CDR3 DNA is TGCGCCAGCAGCTGGGCTAGCGGGAAGGAACAGACCCAGTACTTC.

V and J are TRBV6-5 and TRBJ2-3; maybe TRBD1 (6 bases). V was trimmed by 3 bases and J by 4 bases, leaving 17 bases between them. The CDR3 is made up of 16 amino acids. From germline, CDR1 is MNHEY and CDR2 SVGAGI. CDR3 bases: TGTGCCAGCAGTTATACGGGCAGGGGTGCGTCAGATACGCAGTATTTT. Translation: CASSYTGRGASDTQYF.

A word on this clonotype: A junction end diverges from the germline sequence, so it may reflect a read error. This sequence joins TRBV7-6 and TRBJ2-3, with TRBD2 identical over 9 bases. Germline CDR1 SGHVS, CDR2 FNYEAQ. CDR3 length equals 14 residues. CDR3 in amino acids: CASSLSGGTDKQYF. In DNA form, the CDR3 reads TGTGCCAGCAGCCTTAGCGGGGGCACAGATAAGCAGTATTTT.

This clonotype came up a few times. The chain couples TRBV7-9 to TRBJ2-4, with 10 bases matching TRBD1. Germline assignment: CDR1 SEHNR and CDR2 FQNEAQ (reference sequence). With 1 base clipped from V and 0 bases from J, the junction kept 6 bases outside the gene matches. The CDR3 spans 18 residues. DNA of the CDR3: TGTGCCAGCAGCTTAGTCGGACAGGGGGGGGTAGCCAAAAACATTCAGTACTTC. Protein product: CASSLVGQGGVAKNIQYF.